This TCR beta chain was recorded in a study of blood T cells in healthy people across ages. General study findings and limits: Naive and antigen-experienced cells were not separated, limiting conclusive comparison. The authors considered diversity estimates from one million T cells to be underestimates.

Primers used in a second PCR of about 7 to 12 cycles were a sample-barcoded 5' primer and a J-beta primer mix. TCRdb fed the 5' RACE reads into MiXCR, producing one record per CDR3 protein. Of some 1.5 million distinct CDR3 sequences in the sample, under 55% were seen once. Each sample yielded at least 6 micrograms of PBMC total RNA. This clonotype turned up a few times. Its antigen is not identified. This CDR3 spans 13 amino acids. V was trimmed by 3 bases and J by 3 bases, leaving 8 bases between them. The V gene's germline CDR1 is KGHSH and CDR2 LQKENI. Sequenced material: blood. The TCR originated in a young woman in good health. The rearrangement uses TRBV18 and TRBJ1-1; D uncertain. The CDR3 here is CASSPLGDTEAFF. CDR3 bases: TGTGCCAGCTCACCCCTCGGGGACACTGAAGCTTTCTTT.